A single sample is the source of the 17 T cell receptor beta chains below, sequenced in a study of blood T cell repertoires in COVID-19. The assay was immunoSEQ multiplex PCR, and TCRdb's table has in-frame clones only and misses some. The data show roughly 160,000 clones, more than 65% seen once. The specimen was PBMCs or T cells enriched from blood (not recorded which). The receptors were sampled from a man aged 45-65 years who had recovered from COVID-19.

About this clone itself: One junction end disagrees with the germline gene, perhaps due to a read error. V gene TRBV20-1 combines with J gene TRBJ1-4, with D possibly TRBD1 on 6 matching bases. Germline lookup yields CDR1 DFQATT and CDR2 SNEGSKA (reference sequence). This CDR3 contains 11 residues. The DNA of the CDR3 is TGCAGTGCCTCGATCAGGGGAGACACCTCTTTT. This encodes CSASIRGDTSF.

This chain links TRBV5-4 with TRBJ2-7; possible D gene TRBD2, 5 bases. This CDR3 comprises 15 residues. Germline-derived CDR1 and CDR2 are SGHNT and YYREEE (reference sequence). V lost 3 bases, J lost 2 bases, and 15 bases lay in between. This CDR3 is CASSSRVLPPYEQYF. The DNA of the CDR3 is TGTGCCAGCAGCTCGCGGGTCCTTCCACCCTACGAGCAGTACTTC.

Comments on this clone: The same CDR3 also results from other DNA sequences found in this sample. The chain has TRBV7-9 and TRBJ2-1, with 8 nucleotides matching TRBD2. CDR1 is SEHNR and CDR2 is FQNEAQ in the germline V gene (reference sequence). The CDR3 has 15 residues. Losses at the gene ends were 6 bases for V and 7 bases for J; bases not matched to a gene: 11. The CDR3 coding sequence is TGTGCCAGCAGTCATACTAGCGGACTTAATAATGAGCAGTTCTTC. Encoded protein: CASSHTSGLNNEQFF.

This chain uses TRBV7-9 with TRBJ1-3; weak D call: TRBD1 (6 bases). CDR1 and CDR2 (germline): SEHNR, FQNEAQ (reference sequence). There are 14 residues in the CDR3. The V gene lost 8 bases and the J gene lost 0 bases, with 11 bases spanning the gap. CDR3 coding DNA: TGTGCCAGCGATAGGGGGGGCTCTGGAAACACCATATATTTT. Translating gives CASDRGGSGNTIYF.

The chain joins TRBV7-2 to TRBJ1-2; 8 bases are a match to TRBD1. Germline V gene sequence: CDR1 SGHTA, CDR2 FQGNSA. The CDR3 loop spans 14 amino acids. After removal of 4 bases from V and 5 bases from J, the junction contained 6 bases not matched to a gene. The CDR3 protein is CASSSYTGGYGYTF. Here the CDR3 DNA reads TGTGCCAGCAGCTCGTATACAGGGGGGTATGGCTACACCTTC.

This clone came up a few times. This CDR3 reads CASSLGQNYEQYF. Here the CDR3 DNA reads TGTGCCAGCAGCTTAGGTCAGAACTACGAGCAGTACTTC. The chain combines TRBV7-2 with TRBJ2-7; D remains ambiguous. This CDR3 has 13 amino acids. V was trimmed by 1 base and J by 3 bases, leaving 7 bases between them. Germline assignment: CDR1 SGHTA and CDR2 FQGNSA.

The CDR3 here is CASSLGWQGLVAPGDTIYF. The CDR3 nucleotides are TGCGCCAGCAGCCTTGGGTGGCAGGGGCTGGTCGCCCCGGGTGACACCATATATTTT. This chain uses TRBV5-1 with TRBJ1-3; D is perhaps TRBD1 (6 bases). Trimming took 4 bases from V and 8 from J, leaving 31 bases between them. This CDR3 is 19 amino acids long. Looked up from germline, CDR1 is SGHRS and CDR2 is YFSETQ. Drawing the rest from reference TRBV5-1 and TRBJ1-3, the complete variable domain is KAGVTQTPRYLIKTRGQQVTLSCSPISGHRSVSWYQQTPGQGLQFLFEYFSETQRNKGNFPGRFSGRQFSNSRSEMNVSTLELGDSALYLCASSLGWQGLVAPGDTIYFGEGSWLTVV.

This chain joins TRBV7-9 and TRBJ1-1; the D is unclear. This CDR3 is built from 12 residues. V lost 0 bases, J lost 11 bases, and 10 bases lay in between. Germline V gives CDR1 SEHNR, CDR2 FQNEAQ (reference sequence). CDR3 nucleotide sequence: TGTGCCAGCAGCTTAGCTCAGGCGGGTGCTTTCTTT. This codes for CASSLAQAGAFF.

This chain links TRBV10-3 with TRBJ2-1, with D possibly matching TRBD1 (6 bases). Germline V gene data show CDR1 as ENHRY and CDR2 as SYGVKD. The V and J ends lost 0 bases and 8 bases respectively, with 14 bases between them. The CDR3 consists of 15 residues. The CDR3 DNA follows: TGTGCCATCAGTGAGTCTCCAGGGGAGAAGGATGAGCAGTTCTTC. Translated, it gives CAISESPGEKDEQFF.

Here the CDR3 DNA reads TGCGCCAGCAGTTCTCCGGGACAGGGACCAGTTAGCACAGATACGCAGTATTTT. Translating gives CASSSPGQGPVSTDTQYF. The V and J genes are TRBV5-1 and TRBJ2-3; 9 positions match TRBD1. CDR1 SGHRS and CDR2 YFSETQ come from the germline V gene. This CDR3 region has 18 residues. The junction had 13 bases not matched to a gene; V was cut back by 5 bases and J by 0 bases. The variable domain in full, with the rest retrieved from reference TRBV5-1 and TRBJ2-3, is KAGVTQTPRYLIKTRGQQVTLSCSPISGHRSVSWYQQTPGQGLQFLFEYFSETQRNKGNFPGRFSGRQFSNSRSEMNVSTLELGDSALYLCASSSPGQGPVSTDTQYFGPGTRLTVL.

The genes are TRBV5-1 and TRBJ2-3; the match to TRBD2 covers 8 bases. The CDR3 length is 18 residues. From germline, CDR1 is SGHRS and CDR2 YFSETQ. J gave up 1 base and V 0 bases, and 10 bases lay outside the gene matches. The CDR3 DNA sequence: TGCGCCAGCAGCTTGGTACTAGCGGAGGGATCTGGCACAGATACGCAGTATTTT. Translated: CASSLVLAEGSGTDTQYF.

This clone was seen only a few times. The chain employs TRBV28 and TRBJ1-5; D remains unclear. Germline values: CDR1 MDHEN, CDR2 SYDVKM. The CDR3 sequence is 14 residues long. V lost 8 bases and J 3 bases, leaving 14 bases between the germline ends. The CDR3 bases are TGTGCCAGCTCGAGGAGAGGGCCCAATCAGCCCCAGCATTTT. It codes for CASSRRGPNQPQHF.

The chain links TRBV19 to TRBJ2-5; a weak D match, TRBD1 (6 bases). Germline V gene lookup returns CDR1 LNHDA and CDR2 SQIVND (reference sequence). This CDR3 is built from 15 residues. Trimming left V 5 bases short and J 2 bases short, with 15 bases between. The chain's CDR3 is CASSVQGGGQETQYF. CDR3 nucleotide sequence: TGTGCCAGTAGTGTCCAAGGGGGTGGGCAAGAGACCCAGTACTTC.

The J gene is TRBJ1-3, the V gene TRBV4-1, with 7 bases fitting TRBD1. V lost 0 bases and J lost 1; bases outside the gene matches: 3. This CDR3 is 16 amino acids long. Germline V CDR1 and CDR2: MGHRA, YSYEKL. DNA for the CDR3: TGCGCCAGCAGCCAAGAAGAACAGGGGTCTGGAAACACCATATATTTT. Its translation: CASSQEEQGSGNTIYF.

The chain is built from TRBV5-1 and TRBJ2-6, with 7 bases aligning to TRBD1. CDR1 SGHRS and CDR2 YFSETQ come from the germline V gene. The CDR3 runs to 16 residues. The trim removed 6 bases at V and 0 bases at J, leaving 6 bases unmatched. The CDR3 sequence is CASNRGGRSGANVLTF. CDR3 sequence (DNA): TGCGCCAGCAACAGGGGCGGGCGCTCTGGGGCCAACGTCCTGACTTTC.

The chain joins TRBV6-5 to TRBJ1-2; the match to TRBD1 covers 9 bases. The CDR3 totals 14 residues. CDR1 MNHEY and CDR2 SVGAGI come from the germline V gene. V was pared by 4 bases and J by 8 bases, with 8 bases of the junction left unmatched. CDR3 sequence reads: CASSSTGTGYGYTF. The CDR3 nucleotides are TGTGCCAGCAGTTCTACCGGGACAGGGTACGGCTACACCTTC.

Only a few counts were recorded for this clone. The CDR3 spells CASSETGTGFEKLFF. CDR3 DNA: TGTGCCAGCAGCGAGACCGGGACAGGGTTTGAAAAACTGTTTTTT. The J gene is TRBJ1-4, the V gene TRBV14, with 9 nucleotides matching TRBD1. V lost 5 bases to trimming and J lost 7 bases; unmatched junction nucleotides: 8. Germline CDR1 and CDR2: SGHDN and FVKESK. The length of the CDR3 is 15 residues.